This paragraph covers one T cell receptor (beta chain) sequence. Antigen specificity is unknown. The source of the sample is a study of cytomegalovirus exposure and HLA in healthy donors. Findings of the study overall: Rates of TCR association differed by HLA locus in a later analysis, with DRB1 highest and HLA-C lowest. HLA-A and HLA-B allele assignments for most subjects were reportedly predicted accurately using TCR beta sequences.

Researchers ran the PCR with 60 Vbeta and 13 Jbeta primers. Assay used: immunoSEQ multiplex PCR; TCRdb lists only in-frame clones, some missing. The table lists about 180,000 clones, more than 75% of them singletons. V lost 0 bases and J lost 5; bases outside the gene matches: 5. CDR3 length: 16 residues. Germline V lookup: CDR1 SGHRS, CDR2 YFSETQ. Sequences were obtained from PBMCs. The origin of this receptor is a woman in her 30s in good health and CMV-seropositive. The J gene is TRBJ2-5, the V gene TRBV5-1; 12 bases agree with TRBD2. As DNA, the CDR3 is TGCGCCAGCAGCTTGGCTAGCGGGGGGGCCTGGGAGACCCAGTACTTC. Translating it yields CASSLASGGAWETQYF.